The next 16 T cell receptor beta chains were all read from a single sample in a study of T cell responses to AZD1222 COVID-19 vaccine. Method: immunoSEQ multiplex PCR; TCRdb's copy keeps in-frame clones and lacks some. The data contain some 110,000 clones, roughly 91% of them singletons. This specimen consisted of peripheral blood, obtained 28 days after the second AZD1222 dose. The receptors shown here come from an adult who received the AZD1222 COVID-19 vaccine.

The V call is TRBV7-2, the J call TRBJ2-1, with TRBD2 as a possible D gene (6 bases). There are 13 residues in the CDR3. Germline CDR1 reads SGHTA; CDR2 reads FQGNSA. V lost 1 base and J lost 7, with 8 bases in between. CDR3 nucleotides: TGTGCCAGCAGCTTAGACGGGAGTAATGAGCAGTTCTTC. Protein: CASSLDGSNEQFF.

This rearrangement joins TRBV24-1 to TRBJ2-3; D is unclear. The germline V and J ends were trimmed by 3 bases and 5 bases, with 8 bases remaining between them. There are 13 residues in the CDR3. Germline V gene data show CDR1 as KGHDR and CDR2 as SFDVKD. The CDR3 bases are TGTGCCACCAGTGATCGACTTGGAGATACGCAGTATTTT. It specifies CATSDRLGDTQYF.

J is TRBJ1-5 and V is TRBV2; D is ambiguous. The CDR3 spans 13 residues. The germline V gene has CDR1 SNHLY and CDR2 FYNNEI. The V end was cut by 3 bases, the J end by 5 bases, with 8 bases between. CDR3 residues: CASSDIHYQPQHF. As DNA, the CDR3 is TGTGCCAGCAGTGACATCCACTATCAGCCCCAGCATTTT.

The V and J genes are TRBV19 and TRBJ2-3, with D possibly matching TRBD1 (5 bases). The V gene lost 7 bases and the J gene lost 4 bases, with 15 bases spanning the gap. This CDR3 comprises 14 residues. Per germline, CDR1 LNHDA and CDR2 SQIVND (reference sequence). The CDR3 sequence: CASMWQGPPDTQYF. In nucleotides, the CDR3 is TGTGCCAGTATGTGGCAGGGTCCACCAGATACGCAGTATTTT.

This clone has only one observation. The chain couples TRBV30 to TRBJ2-1, with D possibly TRBD2 on 5 matching bases. The CDR3 contains 11 residues. Germline lookup yields CDR1 GTSNPN and CDR2 SVGIG (reference sequence). Trimming removed 6 bases from V and 5 bases from J, with 8 bases in between. The CDR3 nucleotides read TGTGCCTGTGGACTCGACAATGAGCAGTTCTTC. Residues: CACGLDNEQFF.

The rearrangement joins TRBV24-1 to TRBJ2-7; D uncertain. The CDR3 is 11 residues long. Trimming removed 5 bases at V and 3 bases at J, with 4 bases between. Looked up from germline, CDR1 is KGHDR and CDR2 is SFDVKD. The DNA of the CDR3 is TGTGCCACCAGTGCCAACTACGAGCAGTACTTC. It specifies CATSANYEQYF.

The J gene is TRBJ2-7, the V gene TRBV28; D is perhaps TRBD1 (5 bases). The CDR3 sequence is 15 residues long. Germline V gene data show CDR1 as MDHEN and CDR2 as SYDVKM. With 9 bases removed from V and 3 bases from J, the gap between germline ends came to 21 bases. This CDR3 is CASGERTTIYYEQYF. The CDR3 region has the DNA TGTGCCAGTGGCGAAAGGACAACAATCTACTACGAGCAGTACTTC.

This sequence joins TRBV25-1 and TRBJ1-1; 8 bases map to TRBD1. The J segment lost 4 bases and the V segment lost 5 bases, leaving 12 bases of the junction unmatched. Germline values: CDR1 MGHDK, CDR2 SYGVNS. This CDR3 region has 16 residues. The DNA for the CDR3 is TGTGCCAGCAGTAAAGGACAGGGAAGTATTATCACTGAAGCTTTCTTT. Translating it yields CASSKGQGSIITEAFF.

The chain is built from TRBV7-2 and TRBJ1-2, with a possible D match to TRBD1 (6 bases). Trimming took off 5 bases at V and 4 bases at J, with 17 bases between the two ends. Germline V gene sequence: CDR1 SGHTA, CDR2 FQGNSA. CDR3 length equals 15 residues. The CDR3 region has the DNA TGTGCCAGCAGCCATCAGCCAGGGGCTCCCTATGGCTACACCTTC. The encoded protein is CASSHQPGAPYGYTF.

The chain is built from TRBV7-9 and TRBJ2-1; TRBD1 agrees at 7 bases. V dropped 3 bases and J dropped 6; count of bases not matched to a gene: 2. The CDR3 is 13 amino acids. Germline assignment: CDR1 SEHNR and CDR2 FQNEAQ (reference sequence). This chain's CDR3 is CASSLTGFNEQFF. CDR3 coding DNA: TGTGCCAGCAGCTTGACAGGGTTCAATGAGCAGTTCTTC.

V gene TRBV5-5 combines with J gene TRBJ2-1, with 13 bases aligning to TRBD2. Trimming took 0 bases from V and 4 from J; bases not matched to a gene: 4. This CDR3 comprises 17 residues. Germline V gives CDR1 SGHKS, CDR2 YYEKEE (reference sequence). CDR3 protein: CASSLGGTSGVYNEQFF. DNA of the CDR3: TGTGCCAGCAGCTTGGGAGGGACTAGCGGGGTGTACAATGAGCAGTTCTTC.

The CDR3 here is CASSLVRAGGNYEQYF. The CDR3 coding sequence is TGTGCCAGCAGCTTAGTGCGAGCGGGAGGCAACTACGAGCAGTACTTC. V and J are TRBV11-2 and TRBJ2-7; 9 bases line up with TRBD2. The ends lost 1 base at V and 3 bases at J; junction bases unmatched: 7. Germline loops: CDR1 SGHAT, CDR2 FQNNGV. This CDR3 region has 16 residues.

This chain links TRBV24-1 with TRBJ2-1, with 10 positions matching TRBD1. Germline trimming cut 3 bases from V and 4 bases from J; bases unmatched to any gene: 2. The CDR3 length is 15 residues. Germline V gene data show CDR1 as KGHDR and CDR2 as SFDVKD. This chain's CDR3 is CATSDRTGGYNEQFF. CDR3 coding DNA: TGTGCCACCAGTGATCGGACAGGGGGTTACAATGAGCAGTTCTTC.

The chain combines TRBV28 with TRBJ2-3; TRBD2 is a possible D gene (5 bases). Trimming took off 6 bases at V and 2 bases at J, with 21 bases between the two ends. The CDR3 is 17 residues long. Germline V lookup: CDR1 MDHEN, CDR2 SYDVKM. The CDR3 nucleotides read TGTGCCAGCAGCTCCCCCCTAGACACGGGATACACAGATACGCAGTATTTT. Encoded protein: CASSSPLDTGYTDTQYF.

The chain uses TRBV5-4 and TRBJ1-1; no firm D call. Trimming removed 3 bases from V and 7 bases from J, with 10 bases in between. There are 12 residues in the CDR3. CDR1 is SGHNT and CDR2 is YYREEE in the germline V gene (reference sequence). CDR3: CASSSPEGEAFF. CDR3 DNA sequence: TGTGCCAGCAGCTCCCCTGAGGGTGAAGCTTTCTTT.

This sequence joins TRBV6-5 and TRBJ2-5; 8 nucleotides align to TRBD1. The CDR3 runs to 16 residues. V trimming: 3 bases; J trimming: 5 bases; junction bases outside the gene matches: 11. Germline V CDR1 and CDR2: MNHEY, SVGAGI. In DNA form, the CDR3 reads TGTGCCAGCAGTTATTCTTGGACAGGGTTAGGGGAGACCCAGTACTTC. Translated: CASSYSWTGLGETQYF.